This T cell receptor (beta chain) was sequenced for a study of naive and memory T cell subsets. Ligated cDNA underwent four rounds of PCR with nested alpha and beta constant region primers and SP2. Each CDR3 protein is one row after TCRdb ran MiXCR on the 5' RACE reads. Of 50,000 to 65,000 distinct CDR3 sequences listed, 7.6% were seen once; the top ten hold approximately 9.4%. A UMI-containing oligonucleotide was joined by 3' ligation to the TCR cDNA template. Germline values: CDR1 LGHNA, CDR2 YSLEER. The CDR3 is 14 amino acids. V lost 1 base and J 2 bases, leaving 8 bases between the germline ends. The V call is TRBV4-3, the J call TRBJ2-5; no reliable D call. The sequence was collected from a female donor in good health. The CDR3 bases are TGCGCCAGCAGCCAAGCGGCCTGGCAAGAGACCCAGTACTTC. Protein: CASSQAAWQETQYF.